This TCR beta chain was sequenced during a study of T cells after yellow fever vaccination. The CDR3 covers 12 residues. V lost 0 bases, J lost 12 bases, and 9 bases lay in between. Per the germline V gene, CDR1 is LGHNA and CDR2 is YSLEER. 5'RACE template switching generated TCR cDNA, adding a universal primer site and UMIs. Via MiXCR, TCRdb re-called the 5' RACE reads, giving one row per CDR3 protein. The table shows around 550,000 distinct CDR3 sequences, with approximately 21% occurring only once. Broader study findings: Subsequent to the booster, the majority of primary-vaccination clones reappeared (96% CD4, roughly 90% CD8).

Worth noting for this clonotype: What it binds is not known.

Specimen: PBMCs, collected 15 days after the yellow fever booster vaccination. The chain couples TRBV4-3 to TRBJ2-1; the D gene could be TRBD1 or TRBD2 (5 bases each). This TCR derives from a man between 25 and 39 years old who received the YFV17D yellow fever vaccine. The CDR3 protein is CASSQEDGGQFF. CDR3 coding DNA: TGCGCCAGCAGCCAAGAAGATGGGGGGCAGTTCTTC.